A selection of T cell receptor beta chains follows, all from one sample in a study of cytomegalovirus exposure and HLA in healthy donors. Sequencing was performed with immunoSEQ multiplex PCR; in TCRdb, only in-frame clones are kept and a portion is missing. This sample has about 160,000 clones; approximately 96% occur once, and the top ten carry 0.89%. What was sequenced was PBMCs. The receptors derive from a woman aged 18-29 years in good health and CMV-seronegative. Each CDR3 is given with its conserved first and last residue. The D gene is left open where the match is weak. Expanded clones are given a class, and other clones once, few, many or no size at all.

d_gene: NA; abundance: NA; j_gene: TRBJ1-1; v_gene: TRBV7-9; CDR3aa: CASSLGLTEAFF; CDR3nt: TGTGCCAGCAGCTTAGGGCTGACTGAAGCTTTCTTT
d_gene: NA; abundance: NA; j_gene: TRBJ2-3; v_gene: TRBV4-1; CDR3aa: CASSPLTLTSTDTQYF; CDR3nt: TGCGCCAGCAGCCCCCTTACTCTTACTAGCACAGATACGCAGTATTTT
d_gene: NA; abundance: NA; j_gene: TRBJ2-3; v_gene: TRBV29-1; CDR3aa: CSVEEIATSTDTQYF; CDR3nt: TGCAGCGTTGAAGAGATAGCGACTAGCACAGATACGCAGTATTTT
d_gene: NA; abundance: NA; j_gene: TRBJ1-4; v_gene: TRBV7-2; CDR3aa: CASSLQGVNEKLFF; CDR3nt: TGTGCCAGCAGCTTACAGGGTGTTAATGAAAAACTGTTTTTT
d_gene: NA; abundance: NA; j_gene: TRBJ2-1; v_gene: TRBV6-5; CDR3aa: CASSPRGVEQFF; CDR3nt: TGTGCCAGCAGTCCCAGGGGAGTCGAGCAGTTCTTC
d_gene: TRBD1; abundance: NA; j_gene: TRBJ1-2; v_gene: TRBV19; CDR3aa: CASSIRTGGNYGYTF; CDR3nt: TGTGCCAGTAGTATTCGGACAGGGGGAAACTATGGCTACACCTTC
d_gene: TRBD2; abundance: NA; j_gene: TRBJ2-7; v_gene: TRBV7-8; CDR3aa: CASSLVAGETYEQYF; CDR3nt: TGTGCCAGCAGCTTAGTAGCGGGGGAGACCTACGAGCAGTACTTC
d_gene: NA; abundance: NA; j_gene: TRBJ2-7; v_gene: TRBV27; CDR3aa: CASSPPGKAGGRDEQYF; CDR3nt: TGTGCCAGCAGCCCACCAGGAAAGGCAGGGGGGAGAGACGAGCAGTACTTC
d_gene: TRBD1; abundance: NA; j_gene: TRBJ1-4; v_gene: TRBV5-1; CDR3aa: CASSLGTGNEKLFF; CDR3nt: TGCGCCAGCAGCTTAGGGACAGGGAACGAAAAACTGTTTTTT
d_gene: TRBD1; abundance: NA; j_gene: TRBJ1-1; v_gene: TRBV2; CDR3aa: CASSGQGGYEAFF; CDR3nt: TGTGCCAGCAGCGGACAGGGGGGCTATGAAGCTTTCTTT
d_gene: TRBD2; abundance: NA; j_gene: TRBJ2-1; v_gene: TRBV18; CDR3aa: CASSPRSGGAGNEQFF; CDR3nt: TGTGCCAGCTCACCACGTAGCGGGGGGGCAGGAAATGAGCAGTTCTTC
d_gene: NA; abundance: once; j_gene: TRBJ2-5; v_gene: TRBV7-6; CDR3aa: CASSLSPGQGETQYF; CDR3nt: TGTGCCAGCAGCTTATCCCCGGGGCAGGGGGAGACCCAGTACTTC
d_gene: NA; abundance: NA; j_gene: TRBJ2-5; v_gene: TRBV27; CDR3aa: CASSRLGRTGWQETQYF; CDR3nt: TGTGCCAGCAGCCGTTTAGGGAGGACAGGTTGGCAAGAGACCCAGTACTTC
d_gene: NA; abundance: NA; j_gene: TRBJ2-7; v_gene: TRBV7-9; CDR3aa: CASRSESYEQYF; CDR3nt: TGTGCCAGCAGGAGCGAAAGTTACGAGCAGTACTTC
d_gene: NA; abundance: NA; j_gene: TRBJ1-1; v_gene: TRBV2; CDR3aa: CASSEKGLIWNTEAFF; CDR3nt: TGTGCCAGCAGTGAAAAGGGACTCATCTGGAACACTGAAGCTTTCTTT
d_gene: NA; abundance: NA; j_gene: TRBJ2-7; v_gene: TRBV5-6; CDR3aa: CASSPGPGDYEQYF; CDR3nt: TGTGCCAGCAGTCCGGGGCCAGGGGATTACGAGCAGTACTTC
d_gene: NA; abundance: NA; j_gene: TRBJ2-5; v_gene: TRBV2; CDR3aa: CATSPESQETQYF; CDR3nt: TGTGCCACAAGTCCGGAGAGCCAAGAGACCCAGTACTTC
d_gene: NA; abundance: NA; j_gene: TRBJ2-3; v_gene: TRBV6-5; CDR3aa: CASSYGLALNTDTQYF; CDR3nt: TGTGCCAGCAGTTACGGGCTAGCCTTAAACACAGATACGCAGTATTTT
d_gene: TRBD2; abundance: NA; j_gene: TRBJ2-3; v_gene: TRBV7-9; CDR3aa: CASSASGGATDTQYF; CDR3nt: TGTGCCAGCAGCGCTAGCGGGGGGGCCACAGATACGCAGTATTTT
d_gene: TRBD1; abundance: NA; j_gene: TRBJ1-3; v_gene: TRBV5-4; CDR3aa: CASSLGQGASGNTIYF; CDR3nt: TGTGCCAGCAGCTTGGGACAGGGGGCATCTGGAAACACCATATATTTT
d_gene: TRBD1; abundance: NA; j_gene: TRBJ1-2; v_gene: TRBV7-2; CDR3aa: CASRPTGTGVLASYTF; CDR3nt: TGTGCCAGCAGACCCACCGGGACAGGGGTTCTCGCGAGCTACACCTTC
d_gene: NA; abundance: NA; j_gene: TRBJ2-3; v_gene: TRBV9; CDR3aa: CASSTRQDTQYF; CDR3nt: TGTGCCAGCAGCACTCGACAAGATACGCAGTATTTT
d_gene: NA; abundance: NA; j_gene: TRBJ1-1; v_gene: TRBV18; CDR3aa: CASSPRFETEAFF; CDR3nt: TGTGCCAGCTCACCACGGTTCGAGACTGAAGCTTTCTTT
d_gene: NA; abundance: NA; j_gene: TRBJ1-6; v_gene: TRBV6-1; CDR3aa: CASSEYGLNYNSPLHF; CDR3nt: TGTGCCAGCAGTGAATACGGTCTCAACTATAATTCACCCCTCCACTTT
d_gene: TRBD1; abundance: once; j_gene: TRBJ2-2; v_gene: TRBV27; CDR3aa: CASSFRTGTGELFF; CDR3nt: TGTGCCAGCAGTTTTAGGACAGGCACCGGGGAGCTGTTTTTT
d_gene: TRBD2; abundance: NA; j_gene: TRBJ2-7; v_gene: TRBV7-2; CDR3aa: CASSLSGGASEQYF; CDR3nt: TGTGCCAGCAGCTTAAGCGGGGGGGCCAGCGAGCAGTACTTC
d_gene: NA; abundance: NA; j_gene: TRBJ2-7; v_gene: TRBV18; CDR3aa: CASSPHPREQYF; CDR3nt: TGTGCCAGCTCACCCCACCCTAGGGAGCAGTACTTC
d_gene: NA; abundance: once; j_gene: TRBJ2-1; v_gene: TRBV7-9; CDR3aa: CASSLGKANEQFF; CDR3nt: TGTGCCAGCAGCTTAGGGAAAGCGAATGAGCAGTTCTTC
d_gene: NA; abundance: NA; j_gene: TRBJ1-3; v_gene: TRBV4-3; CDR3aa: CASSQDSYSGNTIYF; CDR3nt: TGCGCCAGCAGCCAGGACAGTTACTCTGGAAACACCATATATTTT
d_gene: TRBD1; abundance: NA; j_gene: TRBJ2-2; v_gene: TRBV7-2; CDR3aa: CASSLRDRATGELFF; CDR3nt: TGTGCCAGCAGCTTACGGGACAGGGCCACCGGGGAGCTGTTTTTT
d_gene: NA; abundance: NA; j_gene: TRBJ2-7; v_gene: TRBV18; CDR3aa: CASSPRGANEQYF; CDR3nt: TGTGCCAGCTCCCCGCGTGGGGCTAACGAGCAGTACTTC
d_gene: TRBD2; abundance: NA; j_gene: TRBJ2-2; v_gene: TRBV2; CDR3aa: CASSAGGAVTGELFF; CDR3nt: TGTGCCAGCAGTGCCGGGGGGGCGGTCACCGGGGAGCTGTTTTTT
d_gene: NA; abundance: NA; j_gene: TRBJ1-1; v_gene: TRBV5-6; CDR3aa: CASSLTRGGTEAFF; CDR3nt: TGTGCCAGCAGCTTGACGCGCGGTGGCACTGAAGCTTTCTTT
d_gene: NA; abundance: NA; j_gene: TRBJ1-4; v_gene: TRBV5-6; CDR3aa: CASSQPHRGEKLFF; CDR3nt: TGTGCCAGCAGCCAGCCTCATCGGGGTGAAAAACTGTTTTTT
d_gene: NA; abundance: NA; j_gene: TRBJ1-2; v_gene: TRBV29-1; CDR3aa: CSDLREGYTF; CDR3nt: TGCAGCGACCTCAGGGAAGGCTACACCTTC
d_gene: NA; abundance: NA; j_gene: TRBJ2-2; v_gene: TRBV6-5; CDR3aa: CASSAGLTNTGELFF; CDR3nt: TGTGCCAGCAGCGCCGGACTAACGAACACCGGGGAGCTGTTTTTT
d_gene: NA; abundance: NA; j_gene: TRBJ2-7; v_gene: TRBV1; CDR3aa: CTSSQVGLGNVYEQYF; CDR3nt: NA
d_gene: TRBD2; abundance: NA; j_gene: TRBJ2-1; v_gene: TRBV29-1; CDR3aa: CSVGTSGVDEQFF; CDR3nt: TGCAGCGTCGGGACTAGCGGGGTAGATGAGCAGTTCTTC
d_gene: NA; abundance: NA; j_gene: TRBJ1-2; v_gene: TRBV9; CDR3aa: CASSGLGGGHGYTF; CDR3nt: TGTGCCAGCAGCGGACTAGGGGGGGGGCATGGCTACACCTTC
d_gene: TRBD2; abundance: NA; j_gene: TRBJ2-1; v_gene: TRBV19; CDR3aa: CASSIVAGGESYNEQFF; CDR3nt: TGTGCCAGTAGTATAGTAGCGGGGGGCGAATCCTACAATGAGCAGTTCTTC
d_gene: NA; abundance: NA; j_gene: TRBJ2-7; v_gene: TRBV6-5; CDR3aa: CASSSVDRSGYEQYF; CDR3nt: TGTGCCAGCAGTTCCGTCGACAGGTCGGGCTACGAGCAGTACTTC
d_gene: TRBD2; abundance: NA; j_gene: TRBJ2-5; v_gene: TRBV19; CDR3aa: CASSIKSGLAGVQETQYF; CDR3nt: TGTGCCAGTAGTATTAAGTCGGGACTAGCGGGGGTCCAAGAGACCCAGTACTTC
d_gene: TRBD1; abundance: NA; j_gene: TRBJ2-7; v_gene: TRBV5-6; CDR3aa: CASSSGTGKYEQYF; CDR3nt: TGTGCCAGCAGTTCCGGGACAGGTAAATACGAGCAGTACTTC
d_gene: NA; abundance: NA; j_gene: TRBJ1-2; v_gene: TRBV2; CDR3aa: CASSESREKSYGYTF; CDR3nt: TGTGCCAGCAGTGAGAGTCGGGAAAAATCCTATGGCTACACCTTC
d_gene: NA; abundance: NA; j_gene: TRBJ2-7; v_gene: TRBV5-4; CDR3aa: CASSFGRGSYEQYF; CDR3nt: TGTGCCAGCAGCTTCGGACGGGGCTCCTACGAGCAGTACTTC
d_gene: NA; abundance: NA; j_gene: TRBJ2-3; v_gene: TRBV7-6; CDR3aa: CASSSRLLSTDTQYF; CDR3nt: TGTGCCAGCAGCTCCCGACTACTTAGTACAGATACGCAGTATTTT
d_gene: NA; abundance: NA; j_gene: TRBJ2-7; v_gene: TRBV19; CDR3aa: CASSASSGTHYEQYF; CDR3nt: TGTGCCAGTAGTGCGTCGTCCGGGACACACTACGAGCAGTACTTC